The sequence of this T cell receptor (beta chain) was determined in a study of CD4 T cell repertoires in COVID-19 (TCRdb year 2021). Background for the entire study: To analyze cross-reactivity, the CFSE-low cells were expanded with IL-2 for under eleven days and then labeled again and restimulated with spike proteins from other coronaviruses. In COVID-19-recovered individuals, the study described naturally processed CD4+ T cell responses to SARS-CoV-2 spike and nucleoprotein and used TCR Vbeta sequencing to evaluate clonal composition. TCR Vbeta repertoire analysis of SARS-CoV-2-reactive T cells was conducted at the subset level in a few recovered individuals.

The investigation overall reported the following: Several of the most expanded SARS-CoV-2-reactive clonotypes were found to be shared between two or all three memory subsets, suggesting intraclonal diversification. Between roughly 7 and 26% of SARS-CoV-2 clonotypes were also detected in SARS-CoV and/or HKU1 spike-stimulated secondary cultures, consistent with cross-reactivity.

There are a few counts of this clone. This clone's antigen is unknown. One base away there is no much larger clone; base qualities are not given. Library preparation employed the immunoSEQ multiplex PCR assay. Under the source paper's analysis protocol: The Chao-Jaccard similarity index and counts of shared clonotypes were used to quantify repertoire overlap between subsets. Held by TCRdb, this immuneACCESS table contains in-frame sequences only and omits some clones. Under half of the omission traces to an unresolved V gene where checked; the cause of the rest is unknown. V and J calls and clone size come straight from that table; D and trimming were deduced from the DNA. This sample is represented by about 24,000 clones; roughly 93% of them were singletons. About 0.66% of the sample lies in the top ten. From cysteine to phenylalanine, the CDR3 is 11 amino acids long. Left in the record is the CDR3 DNA by itself, 33 bases read in frame from the first base. The CDR1 and CDR2 encoded by the germline V gene are MNHEY and SVGAGI. Cut back by 2 bases and 8 bases, the V and J ends lie 6 bases apart.

Memory T cell samples that were not cultured went straight to sequencing right after ex vivo isolation. CD4+ total memory, central memory, effector memory and circulating T follicular helper cells were isolated from peripheral blood mononuclear cells. This clonotype originated in a human donor who had COVID-19. The sequencing here drew on circulating follicular helper CD4+ T cells (cTfh) from blood, taken before the COVID-19 pandemic. Explained via the paper, the cell subset or site label denotes: circulating T follicular helper cells. In this chain, TRBV6-5 is recombined with TRBJ1-2, with no confidently assigned D gene. The nucleotide sequence is TGTGCCAGCAGTTACGAGGGCGGCTACACCTTC. This sequence encodes CASSYEGGYTF.